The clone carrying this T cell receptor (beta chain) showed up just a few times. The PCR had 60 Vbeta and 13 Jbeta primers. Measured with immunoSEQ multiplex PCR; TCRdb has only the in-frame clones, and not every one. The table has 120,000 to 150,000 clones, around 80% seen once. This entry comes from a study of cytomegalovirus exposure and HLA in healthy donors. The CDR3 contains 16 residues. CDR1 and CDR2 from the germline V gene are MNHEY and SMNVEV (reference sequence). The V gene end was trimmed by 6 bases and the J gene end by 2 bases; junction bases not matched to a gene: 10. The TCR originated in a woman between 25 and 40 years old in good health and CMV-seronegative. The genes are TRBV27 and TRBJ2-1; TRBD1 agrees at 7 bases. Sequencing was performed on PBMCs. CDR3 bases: TGTGCCAGCAGCCCCTATCCGGGACAGACCTACAATGAGCAGTTCTTC. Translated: CASSPYPGQTYNEQFF.